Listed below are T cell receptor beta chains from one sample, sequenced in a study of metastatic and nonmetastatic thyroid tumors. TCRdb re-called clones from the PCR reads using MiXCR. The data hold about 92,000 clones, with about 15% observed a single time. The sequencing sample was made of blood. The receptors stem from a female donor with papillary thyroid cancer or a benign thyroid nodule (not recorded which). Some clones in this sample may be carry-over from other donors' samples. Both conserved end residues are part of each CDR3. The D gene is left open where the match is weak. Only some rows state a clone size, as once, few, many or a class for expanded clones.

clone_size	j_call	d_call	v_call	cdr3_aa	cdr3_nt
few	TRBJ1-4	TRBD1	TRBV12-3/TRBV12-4	CASSPGQGAVGLFF	TGTGCCAGCAGCCCGGGACAGGGGGCTGTAGGTCTGTTTTTT
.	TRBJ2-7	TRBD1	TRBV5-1	CASICTGAPSSYEQYF	TGCGCCAGCATCTGTACAGGGGCGCCCTCCTCCTACGAGCAGTACTTC
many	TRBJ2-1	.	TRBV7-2	CASSPSPGKQFF	TGTGCCAGCAGCCCCAGCCCGGGAAAGCAGTTCTTC
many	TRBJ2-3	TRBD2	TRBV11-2	CASSSSGGSDTQYF	TGTGCCAGCAGCTCCAGCGGGGGTTCAGATACGCAGTATTTT
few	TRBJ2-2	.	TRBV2	CASSQGTGELFF	TGTGCCAGCAGTCAGGGGACCGGGGAGCTGTTTTTT
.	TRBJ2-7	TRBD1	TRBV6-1	CASSEGKTGLCYEQYF	TGTGCCAGCAGTGAAGGCAAGACAGGGCTCTGCTACGAGCAGTACTTC
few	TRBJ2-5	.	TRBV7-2	CASSSMSGWGETQYF	TGTGCCAGCAGCTCTATGTCAGGTTGGGGAGAGACCCAGTACTTC
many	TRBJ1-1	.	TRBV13	CASSLGRGQNTEAFF	TGTGCCAGCAGCTTAGGAAGGGGCCAGAACACTGAAGCTTTCTTT
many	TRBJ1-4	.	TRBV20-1	CSARDRPHEKLFF	TGCAGTGCTAGAGATAGACCGCATGAAAAACTGTTTTTT
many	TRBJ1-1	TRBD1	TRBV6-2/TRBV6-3	CASHRGHLANTEAFF	TGTGCCAGCCACAGGGGCCACCTGGCGAACACTGAAGCTTTCTTT
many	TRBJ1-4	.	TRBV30	CAWSGAGLLEKLFF	TGTGCCTGGAGTGGGGCGGGACTTCTAGAAAAACTGTTTTTT
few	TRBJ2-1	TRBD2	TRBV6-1	CASSRTSGGVDEQFF	TGTGCCAGCAGTCGGACTAGCGGGGGGGTCGATGAGCAGTTCTTC
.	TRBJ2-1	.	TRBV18	CASSPGGDNEQFF	TGTGCCAGCTCACCCGGCGGGGACAATGAGCAGTTCTTC
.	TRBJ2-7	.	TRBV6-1	CAISAGTVTYDQYF	TGTGCCATCAGTGCCGGGACGGTTACCTACGATCAGTACTTC
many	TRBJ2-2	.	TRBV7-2	CASSSRASLLGELFF	TGTGCCAGCAGCTCCCGGGCCAGCTTGCTTGGGGAGCTGTTTTTT
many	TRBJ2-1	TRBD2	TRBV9	CASSVGVTSGVTYNEQFF	TGTGCCAGCAGCGTAGGTGTAACTAGCGGGGTGACCTACAATGAGCAGTTCTTC
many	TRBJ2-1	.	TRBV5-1	CASSLNEREQFF	TGCGCCAGCAGCTTGAACGAGAGGGAGCAGTTCTTC
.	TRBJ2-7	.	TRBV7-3	CASSLYMAPYEQYF	TGTGCCAGCAGCTTATACATGGCCCCCTACGAGCAGTACTTC
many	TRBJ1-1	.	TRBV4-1	CASSQEGGANTEAFF	TGCGCCAGCAGCCAAGAGGGGGGGGCGAACACTGAAGCTTTCTTT
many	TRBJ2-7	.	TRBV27	CASSLGTGPSYEQYF	TGTGCCAGCAGTTTAGGAACAGGCCCCTCCTACGAGCAGTACTTC
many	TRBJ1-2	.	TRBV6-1	CASSPGPGVYGYTF	TGTGCCAGCAGCCCAGGCCCCGGAGTGTATGGCTACACCTTC
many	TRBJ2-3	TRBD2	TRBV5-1	CASSSAGGNTQYF	TGCGCCAGCAGCTCCGCGGGAGGGAATACGCAGTATTTT
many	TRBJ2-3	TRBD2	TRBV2	CASTGLAGVQTQYF	TGTGCCAGCACCGGACTAGCGGGGGTGCAAACGCAGTATTTT
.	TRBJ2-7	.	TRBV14	CASSQSLREEQYF	TGTGCCAGCAGCCAATCCCTGCGGGAAGAGCAGTACTTC
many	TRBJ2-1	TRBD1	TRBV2	CASSGVDRVDNEQFF	TGTGCCAGCAGCGGTGTGGACAGGGTCGACAATGAGCAGTTCTTC
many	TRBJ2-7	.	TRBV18	CASSSSPAGQYEQYF	TGTGCCAGCTCATCTTCCCCGGCAGGCCAATACGAGCAGTACTTC
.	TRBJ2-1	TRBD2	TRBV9	CASSVDLAGIYNEQFF	TGTGCCAGCAGCGTAGACCTAGCGGGGATCTACAATGAGCAGTTCTTC
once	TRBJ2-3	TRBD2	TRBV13	CASSLEGGSAQYF	TGTGCCAGCAGCCTAGAGGGCGGGAGTGCGCAGTATTTT
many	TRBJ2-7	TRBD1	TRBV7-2	CASSLNHRGEQYF	TGTGCCAGCAGCTTAAATCACAGGGGCGAGCAGTACTTC
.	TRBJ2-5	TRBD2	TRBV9	CASSQLIAGGKETQYF	TGTGCCAGCAGCCAACTGATAGCGGGGGGGAAAGAGACCCAGTACTTC
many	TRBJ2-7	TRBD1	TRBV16	CASSQPDRDEQYF	TGTGCCAGCAGCCAACCCGACAGGGACGAGCAGTACTTC
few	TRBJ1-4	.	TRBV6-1	CASSEGGLPQNEKLFF	TGTGCCAGCAGTGAAGGGGGACTCCCGCAAAATGAAAAACTTTTTTTT
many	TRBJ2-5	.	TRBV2	CASTVRDTFQETQYF	TGTGCCAGCACTGTCCGGGACACCTTCCAAGAGACCCAGTACTTC
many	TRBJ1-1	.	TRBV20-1	CSARVGLTGYTEAFF	TGCAGTGCTAGAGTCGGCCTGACAGGATACACTGAAGCTTTCTTT
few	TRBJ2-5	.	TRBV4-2	CASSQDRGGVQETQYF	TGTGCCAGCAGCCAAGATAGAGGCGGGGTTCAAGAGACCCAGTACTTC
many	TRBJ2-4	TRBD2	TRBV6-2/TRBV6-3	CASSYSTSGGANIQYF	TGTGCCAGCAGTTACTCGACTAGCGGGGGGGCAAACATTCAGTACTTC
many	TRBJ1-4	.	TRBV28	CASSPGTAGQGGEKLFF	TGTGCCAGCAGTCCCGGTACCGCGGGGCAGGGTGGCGAAAAACTGTTTTTT
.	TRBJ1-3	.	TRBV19	CASSFATSVNTIYF	TGTGCCAGTAGTTTTGCAACCTCTGTAAACACCATATATTTC
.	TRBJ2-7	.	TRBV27	CASAFSLLYPGQTYEQYF	TGTGCCAGCGCTTTCTCCCTACTCTACCCGGGACAAACCTACGAGCAGTACTTC
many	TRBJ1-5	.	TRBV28	CASSLRIPGRNRRSNQPQHF	TGTGCCAGCAGTTTACGAATCCCGGGACGCAACCGGAGGAGCAATCAGCCCCAGCATTTT
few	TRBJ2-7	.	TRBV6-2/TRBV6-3	CASSYGVWGPNYEQYF	TGTGCCAGCAGTTATGGTGTCTGGGGACCAAACTACGAGCAGTACTTC